These 9 T cell receptor beta chains share one sample of origin, sequenced in a study of CD8+ T cells in alopecia areata. The sequencing template was cDNA reverse transcribed from extracted RNA. Libraries were prepared by immunoSEQ multiplex PCR; TCRdb keeps only in-frame clonotypes and omits some of them. Seen here are 150,000 to 200,000 clones, 55% to 75% observed once, and the top ten hold around 14%. Sample treatment: oral pan-JAK inhibitor, 5-10 mg twice daily. The specimen was CD4+ T cells sorted from blood, collected at week 24, from a patient treated with tofacitinib. These receptors came from a human donor with alopecia areata.

The chain employs TRBV30 and TRBJ2-5; 9 bases match TRBD1. This CDR3 spans 14 amino acids. Losses at the gene ends were 2 bases for V and 5 bases for J; bases not matched to a gene: 6. Germline assignment: CDR1 GTSNPN and CDR2 SVGIG (reference sequence). The CDR3 loop is CAWSMDRGTETQYF. In nucleotides, the CDR3 is TGTGCCTGGAGTATGGACAGGGGCACGGAGACCCAGTACTTC. The complete variable domain, with remaining parts taken from reference TRBV30 and TRBJ2-5, reads SQTIHQWPATLVQPVGSPLSLECTVEGTSNPNLYWYRQAAGRGLQLLFYSVGIGQISSEVPQNLSASRPQDRQFILSSKKLLLSDSGFYLCAWSMDRGTETQYFGPGTRLLVL.

V is TRBV30 and J is TRBJ2-5, with D tentatively TRBD1 (6 bases). Per the germline V gene, CDR1 is GTSNPN and CDR2 is SVGIG (reference sequence). The CDR3 has 15 amino acids. Trimming pared 1 base from V and 3 bases from J, leaving 15 bases between. DNA of the CDR3: TGTGCCTGGAGTGCCTCAACAGGGCTAAAAGAGACCCAGTACTTC. Protein sequence: CAWSASTGLKETQYF.

The V call is TRBV5-1, the J call TRBJ2-5; 12 bases match TRBD1. From germline, CDR1 is SGHRS and CDR2 YFSETQ. This CDR3 comprises 15 residues. After removal of 4 bases from V and 4 bases from J, the junction contained 5 bases not matched to a gene. CDR3 DNA sequence: TGCGCCAGCAGCGGGGGACAGGGGGCCGCAGAGACCCAGTACTTC. The encoded protein is CASSGGQGAAETQYF.

The chain carries TRBV27 and TRBJ2-6, with D possibly TRBD1 on 6 matching bases. Trimming stripped 5 bases from V and 0 bases from J, with 14 bases between. Looked up from germline, CDR1 is MNHEY and CDR2 is SMNVEV (reference sequence). The length of the CDR3 is 17 residues. The CDR3 DNA is TGTGCCAGCAGTCCTGACAGGCTACCCTCTGGGGCCAACGTCCTGACTTTC. The encoded protein is CASSPDRLPSGANVLTF. The whole variable domain, filled in from reference TRBV27 and TRBJ2-6, reads EAQVTQNPRYLITVTGKKLTVTCSQNMNHEYMSWYRQDPGLGLRQIYYSMNVEVTDKGDVPEGYKVSRKEKRNFPLILESPSPNQTSLYFCASSPDRLPSGANVLTFGAGSRLTVL.

This chain uses TRBV14 with TRBJ1-3; no clear D. Trimming shortened V by 4 bases and J by 3 bases, and 7 bases separated the two germline ends. Germline V lookup: CDR1 SGHDN, CDR2 FVKESK. The CDR3 totals 13 residues. CDR3 loop: CASSLSRGNTIYF. As DNA, the CDR3 is TGTGCCAGCAGCCTGTCCCGTGGAAACACCATATATTTT.

The V and J genes are TRBV5-6 and TRBJ2-7, with 13 positions matching TRBD2. The CDR3 covers 17 residues. Germline loops: CDR1 SGHDT, CDR2 YYEEEE. The V gene end was trimmed by 2 bases and the J gene end by 0 bases; junction bases not matched to a gene: 5. The CDR3 DNA is TGTGCCAGCAGCTTTTCCGGGACTAGCGGGATCTCCTACGAGCAGTACTTC. Translated, it gives CASSFSGTSGISYEQYF.

The chain joins TRBV30 to TRBJ1-3; D unresolved. The CDR3 is made up of 15 amino acids. V gave up 0 bases and J gave up 0 bases, with 9 bases separating them. Germline V gene data show CDR1 as GTSNPN and CDR2 as SVGIG (reference sequence). This chain's CDR3 is CAWSVWVGSGNTIYF. Written as DNA, the CDR3 is TGTGCCTGGAGTGTATGGGTGGGCTCTGGAAACACCATATATTTT.

This chain joins TRBV13 and TRBJ2-7; D call uncertain. Trimming pared 3 bases from V and 2 bases from J, leaving 8 bases between. The germline V gene has CDR1 PRHDT and CDR2 FYEKMQ (reference sequence). The CDR3 has 13 amino acids. CDR3: CASSFTAAYEQYF. The CDR3 DNA follows: TGTGCCAGCAGCTTCACAGCAGCCTACGAGCAGTACTTC.

This chain uses TRBV5-1 with TRBJ1-1, with D uncertain. The CDR3 totals 13 residues. The ends were cut back, 4 bases at V and 4 bases at J, with 11 bases in the middle. Per germline, CDR1 SGHRS and CDR2 YFSETQ. The CDR3: CASSSRQITEAFF. The CDR3 nucleotides read TGCGCCAGCAGCAGTCGGCAGATCACTGAAGCTTTCTTT.